Below, 5 T cell receptor beta chains from the same sample are listed, as sequenced in a study of cytomegalovirus exposure and HLA in healthy donors. 60 Vbeta and 13 Jbeta primers were used in PCR. Sequenced by immunoSEQ multiplex PCR; TCRdb stores in-frame clones only, minus some. The sample contains 150,000 to 170,000 clones, 65% to 80% of which appear only once. Source material: PBMCs. These receptors all stem from a woman aged 40 to 50 in good health and CMV-seronegative.

This clone appeared a few times. The rearrangement joins TRBV5-8 to TRBJ2-7, with 9 bases that match TRBD1. Germline CDR1 is SGHTS and CDR2 is YDEGEE. V shed 4 bases and J 2 bases; nucleotides not matched to a gene: 4. CDR3 length equals 14 residues. The DNA for the CDR3 is TGTGCCAGCAGCCTTGACAGGGGGACCTACGAGCAGTACTTC. Encoded protein: CASSLDRGTYEQYF.

This chain joins TRBV7-9 and TRBJ1-4; 7 bases map to TRBD1. Germline V gene sequence: CDR1 SEHNR, CDR2 FQNEAQ (reference sequence). After removal of 2 bases from V and 8 bases from J, the junction contained 2 bases not matched to a gene. This CDR3 contains 13 residues. The CDR3 spells CASSLLQGEKLFF. DNA for the CDR3: TGTGCCAGCAGCTTATTACAGGGGGAAAAACTGTTTTTT.

The chain links TRBV14 to TRBJ2-5; no clear D gene. The CDR3 runs to 13 residues. Germline loops: CDR1 SGHDN, CDR2 FVKESK. Trimming left V 4 bases short and J 5 bases short, with 11 bases between. The CDR3 nucleotides read TGTGCCAGCAGCCCCCGGCTCAGGGAGACCCAGTACTTC. Translated, it gives CASSPRLRETQYF. The full variable domain, completed using reference TRBV14 and TRBJ2-5, is EAGVTQFPSHSVIEKGQTVTLRCDPISGHDNLYWYRRVMGKEIKFLLHFVKESKQDESGMPNNRFLAERTGGTYSTLKVQPAELEDSGVYFCASSPRLRETQYFGPGTRLLVL.

The genes are TRBV2 and TRBJ1-3, with D perhaps TRBD1 (5 bases). V dropped 5 bases and J dropped 0 bases, with 17 bases sitting between them. CDR1 and CDR2 from the germline V gene are SNHLY and FYNNEI. The CDR3 totals 17 residues. The CDR3 coding sequence is TGTGCCAGCAGTCGGGGGGTAGACAGTCCCTCTGGAAACACCATATATTTT. Protein: CASSRGVDSPSGNTIYF.

The J gene is TRBJ2-1, the V gene TRBV29-1; no clear D. The CDR3 loop spans 13 amino acids. The germline CDR1 and CDR2 sequences are SQVTM and ANQGSEA. V was clipped by 4 bases and J by 0 bases, with 7 bases between them. In DNA, the CDR3 is TGCAGCGTTGCGTCCAGCTCCTACAATGAGCAGTTCTTC. Residues: CSVASSSYNEQFF.